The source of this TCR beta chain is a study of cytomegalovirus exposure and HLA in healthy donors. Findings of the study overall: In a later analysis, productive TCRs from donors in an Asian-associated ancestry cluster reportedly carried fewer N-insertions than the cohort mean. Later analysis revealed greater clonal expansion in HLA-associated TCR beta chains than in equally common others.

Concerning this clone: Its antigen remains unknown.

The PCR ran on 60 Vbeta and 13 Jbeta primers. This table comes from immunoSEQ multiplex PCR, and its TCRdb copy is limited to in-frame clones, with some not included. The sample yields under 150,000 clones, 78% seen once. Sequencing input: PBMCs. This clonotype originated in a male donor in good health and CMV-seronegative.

The CDR3 protein is CASSQEQATYEQYF. The CDR3 DNA sequence: TGCGCCAGCAGCCAAGAACAGGCCACCTACGAGCAGTACTTC. This chain connects TRBV4-3 to TRBJ2-7, with TRBD1 as a possible D gene (5 bases). Germline V gene data show CDR1 as LGHNA and CDR2 as YSLEER. This CDR3 comprises 14 residues. The V gene lost 0 bases and the J gene lost 2 bases, with 8 bases spanning the gap.